This T cell receptor (beta chain) comes out of a study of CD8 T cells in Susac syndrome. Random hexamers were used to reverse transcribe an amount of roughly 0.45 to 1 ug RNA. TCRdb redid the calling of the immunoSEQ multiplex PCR reads with MiXCR, one entry per CDR3 protein. This table holds under 150,000 distinct CDR3 sequences, more than 85% found once. Sequencing of TCR beta was undertaken in CD8+ and CD4+ T cells derived from blood. Under recently defined diagnostic criteria, the patients with Susac syndrome qualified as having definite or probable disease. This sequence was found in a human donor with Susac syndrome. The sample consisted of CD4+ T cells from PBMCs.

This CDR3 reads CASSPGDGYTF. The CDR3 DNA reads as TGTGCCAGCAGTCCCGGGGATGGCTACACCTTC. The chain is built from TRBV12-3 or TRBV12-4 and TRBJ1-2; no reliable D call. V was shortened by 5 bases and J by 6 bases, with 7 bases between the two germline ends. The CDR3 sequence is 11 residues long.